The clone carrying this T cell receptor (beta chain) was seen at least ten times. Its matching antigen is unknown. The sample comes from a study of naive and memory T cell subsets. An equimolar mix of two oligonucleotides served as the beta constant-region primer for TRBC1 and TRBC2. Four rounds of PCR amplified the ligated cDNA using nested alpha and beta constant-region primers plus SP2. TCRdb re-called the UMI-ligation and nested PCR reads with MiXCR, one entry per CDR3 protein. The table records over 90,000 distinct CDR3 sequences, about 11% of them present only once. General observations from the study: Naive repertoires, especially CD8, held a few larger clonotypes, possibly memory cells re-expressing CD45RA.

The germline gives CDR1 DFQATT, CDR2 SNEGSKA (reference sequence). Deletions cut 2 bases from V and 2 bases from J, with 7 bases between. CDR3 size: 13 residues. The chain uses TRBV20-1 and TRBJ1-3; the D is unclear. The clonotype originates from a human donor in good health. The material sequenced was naive CD4+ T cells from blood. CDR3 bases: TGCAGTGCTAGATCAGAGCCTGGAAACACCATATATTTT. Its protein is CSARSEPGNTIYF.